These 22 T cell receptor beta chains originate from one sample sequenced in a study of CD8+ T cells in alopecia areata. After isolation, RNA underwent reverse transcription to generate cDNA as the sequencing template. Clones were read by immunoSEQ multiplex PCR, and TCRdb kept only the in-frame ones, dropping some. The sample comprises approximately 13,000 clones, under 65% of which are singletons, and 9.5% to 13% rests with the top ten. Individuals with alopecia areata gave both lesional scalp punch biopsies and peripheral blood for collection. The sequencing here drew on skin, taken at week 0. The source is a human donor with alopecia areata.

The rearrangement links TRBV4-3 to TRBJ1-3; D may be TRBD1 (5 bases). V gave up 1 base and J gave up 4 bases, with 17 bases separating them. Germline V gene lookup returns CDR1 LGHNA and CDR2 YSLEER. CDR3 length: 17 residues. CDR3 coding DNA: TGCGCCAGCAGCCAAGGCCCGCAGGGTCCGACGGGAAACACCATATATTTT. This codes for CASSQGPQGPTGNTIYF.

The chain is built from TRBV10-2 and TRBJ2-7; D is possibly TRBD1 (6 bases). V was trimmed by 6 bases and J by 3 bases, leaving 12 bases between them. This CDR3 has 13 residues. From germline, CDR1 is WSHSY and CDR2 SAAADI. The CDR3 nucleotides are TGCGCCAGCAGGGACAGTCGGTACTACGAGCAGTACTTC. Translated, it gives CASRDSRYYEQYF.

In regard to this clone: One base away lies a much larger clone, so this may be a sequencing read error. V usage is TRBV4-2 and J usage is TRBJ1-2; no firm D call. This CDR3 is built from 15 residues. Trimming removed 3 bases from V and 1 base from J, with 12 bases in between. Looked up from germline, CDR1 is LGHNA and CDR2 is YNFKEQ. Here the CDR3 reads CASSQWEGDNYGYTF. CDR3 in DNA: TGTGCCAGCAGCCAGTGGGAGGGAGATAACTATGGCTACACCTTC.

The chain is built from TRBV7-2 and TRBJ1-3; maybe TRBD1 (5 bases). V was pared by 6 bases and J by 4 bases, with 16 bases between. The V gene's germline CDR1 is SGHTA and CDR2 FQGNSA. CDR3 length equals 15 residues. The CDR3 region is CASSYGAFGGNTIYF. CDR3 coding DNA: TGTGCCAGCAGTTATGGGGCCTTTGGAGGAAACACCATATATTTT.

This clone is medium-sized by share. V is TRBV5-4 and J is TRBJ2-3; D gene ambiguous. Deletions cut 3 bases from V and 6 bases from J, with 8 bases between. Germline V gives CDR1 SGHNT, CDR2 YYREEE (reference sequence). This CDR3 spans 12 amino acids. The CDR3 coding sequence is TGTGCCAGCAGCTACCCTGGGGATACGCAGTATTTT. It codes for CASSYPGDTQYF.

This clone was counted a single time. This chain connects TRBV5-5 to TRBJ1-3; D is undetermined. Germline CDR1 and CDR2: SGHKS and YYEKEE (reference sequence). V was cut by 0 bases and J by 7 bases, with 17 bases left in between. There are 16 residues in the CDR3. CDR3 sequence reads: CASSLGHRAPSNTIYF. CDR3 nucleotide sequence: TGTGCCAGCAGCTTGGGACACCGGGCCCCCTCGAACACCATATATTTT.

This clone has just a few counts. V and J are TRBV7-9 and TRBJ2-4, with D unresolved. This CDR3 spans 15 amino acids. Trimming removed 6 bases from V and 1 base from J, with 13 bases in between. Germline CDR1 and CDR2: SEHNR and FQNEAQ (reference sequence). CDR3 sequence: CASRPFWVAKNIQYF. The CDR3 coding sequence is TGTGCCAGCAGACCTTTCTGGGTGGCCAAAAACATTCAGTACTTC.

This clone was observed a few times. The chain combines TRBV14 with TRBJ2-5, with TRBD2 matching over 8 bases. V lost 3 bases to trimming and J lost 2 bases; unmatched junction nucleotides: 5. Germline CDR1 and CDR2: SGHDN and FVKESK. CDR3 length: 15 residues. CDR3 loop: CASSHTGGYQETQYF. The CDR3 region has the DNA TGTGCCAGCAGCCACACGGGGGGGTATCAAGAGACCCAGTACTTC.

Remarks on this clone: One junction end disagrees with the germline gene, perhaps due to a read error. This chain uses TRBV7-2 with TRBJ1-6; maybe TRBD1 (6 bases). The CDR3 has 16 amino acids. Germline-derived CDR1 and CDR2 are SGHTA and FQGNSA. In DNA form, the CDR3 reads TGTGCCAGCAGTTTAGCTAAGACAGGAGATAATTCACCCCTCCACTTT. Amino acids: CASSLAKTGDNSPLHF.

The chain has TRBV7-8 and TRBJ2-6; either TRBD1 or TRBD2 may fit D (5 bases each). The CDR3 loop spans 16 amino acids. The V and J ends lost 3 bases and 1 base respectively, with 10 bases between them. Germline assignment: CDR1 SGHVS and CDR2 FQNEAQ. In nucleotides, the CDR3 is TGTGCCAGCAGCTTCCCCGAGGGGTCTGGGGCCAACGTCCTGACTTTC. Its protein is CASSFPEGSGANVLTF. Together with reference TRBV7-8 and TRBJ2-6, the CDR3 gives the full variable domain: GAGVSQSPRYKVAKRGQDVALRCDPISGHVSLFWYQQALGQGPEFLTYFQNEAQLDKSGLPSDRFFAERPEGSVSTLKIQRTQQEDSAVYLCASSFPEGSGANVLTFGAGSRLTVL.

The genes are TRBV6-7 and TRBJ2-2, with 10 nucleotides matching TRBD2. TRBV6-7 is filed as an ORF, its function uncertain. Trimming at V came to 7 bases and at J to 1 base, leaving 9 bases not matched to a gene. The CDR3 consists of 17 residues. The CDR3 nucleotides are TGTGCCAGCACCGACAGGGCTAGCGGGGGGAACACCGGGGAGCTGTTTTTT. Residues: CASTDRASGGNTGELFF.

The chain is built from TRBV5-1 and TRBJ2-1, with D possibly TRBD2 on 5 matching bases. The CDR3 contains 11 residues. V was trimmed by 4 bases and J by 9 bases, leaving 8 bases between them. Germline V CDR1 and CDR2: SGHRS, YFSETQ. CDR3 sequence: CASSTGIEQFF. The CDR3 nucleotides are TGCGCCAGCAGCACCGGGATTGAGCAGTTCTTC.

J is TRBJ2-7 and V is TRBV5-1; no clear D gene. Trimming stripped 0 bases from V and 0 bases from J, with 13 bases between. Per germline, CDR1 SGHRS and CDR2 YFSETQ. The CDR3 length is 16 residues. CDR3 sequence (DNA): TGCGCCAGCAGCTTGGAAATAGAGTGGAGCTCCTACGAGCAGTACTTC. This sequence encodes CASSLEIEWSSYEQYF.

The chain links TRBV19 to TRBJ1-1, with 7 bases fitting TRBD1. The trim removed 3 bases at V and 5 bases at J, leaving 6 bases unmatched. Germline lookup yields CDR1 LNHDA and CDR2 SQIVND (reference sequence). This CDR3 region has 14 residues. CDR3 in DNA: TGTGCCAGTAGTATTGAGCCAGGGGGAACTGAAGCTTTCTTT. Encoded protein: CASSIEPGGTEAFF. Looking up the rest from reference TRBV19 and TRBJ1-1 gives the full variable domain: DGGITQSPKYLFRKEGQNVTLSCEQNLNHDAMYWYRQDPGQGLRLIYYSQIVNDFQKGDIAEGYSVSREKKESFPLTVTSAQKNPTAFYLCASSIEPGGTEAFFGQGTRLTVV.

The chain combines TRBV7-9 with TRBJ2-2; 7 bases line up with TRBD1. V shed 1 base, J shed 4 bases, and the junction held 3 bases outside the gene matches. The germline V gene encodes CDR1 SEHNR and CDR2 FQNEAQ (reference sequence). This CDR3 has 15 amino acids. CDR3 sequence: CASSLVGQITGELFF. The CDR3 DNA follows: TGTGCCAGCAGCTTAGTGGGACAGATCACCGGGGAGCTGTTTTTT.

The V and J genes are TRBV6-4 and TRBJ2-1; 12 positions agree with TRBD2. Germline loops: CDR1 MRHNA, CDR2 SNTAGT. This CDR3 spans 19 amino acids. The trim removed 0 bases at V and 7 bases at J, leaving 13 bases unmatched. The CDR3 here is CASSDSHGASGGAANEQFF. The CDR3 coding sequence is TGTGCCAGCAGTGACTCGCATGGGGCTAGCGGGGGGGCCGCGAATGAGCAGTTCTTC.

In its sample, this clone was seen a few times. Other DNA sequences from this sample encode an identical CDR3 as well. The DNA for the CDR3 is TGTGCCACCAAGACAGGGAGGTCCTACGAGCAGTACTTC. Translated: CATKTGRSYEQYF. The chain links TRBV6-5 to TRBJ2-7; D may be TRBD1 (7 bases). Germline CDR1 and CDR2: MNHEY and SVGAGI. The CDR3 totals 13 residues. V was shortened by 10 bases and J by 1 base, with 14 bases between the two germline ends.

This clone was counted between two and nine times. The CDR3 loop is CASSRLPATNEKLFF. The CDR3 DNA reads TGTGCCAGCAGCAGGCTACCAGCAACTAATGAAAAACTGTTTTTT. This chain links TRBV6-7 with TRBJ1-4; D is undetermined. TRBV6-7 is an ORF for which the function is uncertain. V was trimmed by 6 bases and J by 0 bases, leaving 11 bases between them. The CDR3 totals 15 residues.

The V gene is TRBV19, the J gene TRBJ2-7, with a possible D match to TRBD2 (5 bases). This CDR3 has 14 residues. Germline CDR1 and CDR2: LNHDA and SQIVND (reference sequence). Trimming took off 3 bases at V and 4 bases at J, with 13 bases between the two ends. CDR3 nucleotide sequence: TGTGCCAGTAGTATGTATGGACTTGAGTACGAGCAGTACTTC. The encoded protein is CASSMYGLEYEQYF.

This chain uses TRBV30 with TRBJ1-3; D unresolved. Deletions cut 2 bases from V and 0 bases from J, with 8 bases between. The germline CDR1 and CDR2 sequences are GTSNPN and SVGIG (reference sequence). The CDR3 has 14 residues. CDR3 loop: CAWSPWNSGNTIYF. DNA for the CDR3: TGTGCCTGGAGTCCTTGGAACTCTGGAAACACCATATATTTT.

This chain connects TRBV27 to TRBJ1-2; 8 bases are shared with TRBD1. The CDR3 sequence is 15 residues long. V trimming: 2 bases; J trimming: 3 bases; junction bases outside the gene matches: 5. Germline V lookup: CDR1 MNHEY, CDR2 SMNVEV (reference sequence). The CDR3 DNA follows: TGTGCCAGCAGTTTAGCCGGCAGGGGGCACTATGGCTACACCTTC. It specifies CASSLAGRGHYGYTF.

CDR3 DNA sequence: TGTGCCAGCAGTGAAACGGGGCTCATCTACGAGCAGTACTTC. Residues: CASSETGLIYEQYF. The J gene is TRBJ2-7, the V gene TRBV11-2; D tentatively fits TRBD1 or TRBD2 (5 bases each). The ends were cut back, 6 bases at V and 3 bases at J, with 15 bases in the middle. CDR1 and CDR2 from the germline V gene are SGHAT and FQNNGV. CDR3 length: 14 residues.